The clone carrying this T cell receptor (beta chain) was seen a handful of times. Its target is not known. This record belongs to a study of T cells after yellow fever vaccination. Whole-study context: Where fractions had low cell numbers, libraries were prepared from them with the SMART-Seq v4 Ultra Low Input RNA kit.

Study-wide points: Reappearance after the booster was seen for most primary-vaccination clones, at 95% to 98% CD4 and around 88% CD8. Abundant clonotypes (contaminants from the bulk population) could be present in FACS-sorted repertoires.

Germline V gene data show CDR1 as SQVTM and CDR2 as ANQGSEA. This CDR3 contains 13 residues. Trimming took 4 bases from V and 8 from J; bases not matched to a gene: 2. Template-switching 5'RACE yielded the TCR cDNA; a universal primer site and UMIs were added in the process. TCRdb reprocessed the 5' RACE reads with MiXCR, giving one entry per CDR3 protein. The data contain 150,000 to 200,000 distinct CDR3 sequences, approximately 6% of them singletons. Material: CD4+ T cells sorted from PBMCs, obtained on the day of the first yellow fever vaccination. The chain is built from TRBV29-1 and TRBJ1-4; 12 bases are a match to TRBD1. This TCR was sampled from a man in his late teens or twenties who received the YFV17D yellow fever vaccine. The CDR3 sequence: CSVVGQGAEKLFF. The CDR3 DNA is TGCAGCGTTGTGGGACAGGGGGCCGAAAAACTGTTTTTT.